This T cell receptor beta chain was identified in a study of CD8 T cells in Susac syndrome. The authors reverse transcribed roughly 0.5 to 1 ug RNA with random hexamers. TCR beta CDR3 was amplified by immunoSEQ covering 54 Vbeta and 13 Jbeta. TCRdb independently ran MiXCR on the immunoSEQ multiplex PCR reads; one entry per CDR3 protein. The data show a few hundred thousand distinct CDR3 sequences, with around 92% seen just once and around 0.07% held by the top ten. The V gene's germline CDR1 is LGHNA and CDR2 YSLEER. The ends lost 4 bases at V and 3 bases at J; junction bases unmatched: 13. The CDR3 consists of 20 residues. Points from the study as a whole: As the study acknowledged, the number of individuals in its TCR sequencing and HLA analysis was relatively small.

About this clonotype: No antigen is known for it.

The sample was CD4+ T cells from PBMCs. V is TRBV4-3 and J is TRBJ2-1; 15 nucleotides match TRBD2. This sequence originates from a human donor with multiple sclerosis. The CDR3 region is CASSPARTSGRAWSYNEQFF. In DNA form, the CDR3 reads TGCGCCAGCAGCCCAGCTCGGACTAGCGGGAGGGCCTGGAGCTACAATGAGCAGTTCTTC.